This T cell receptor (beta chain) was identified during a study of blood T cell repertoires in COVID-19. Germline assignment: CDR1 MNHNY and CDR2 SVGAGI (reference sequence). V lost 6 bases and J 5 bases, leaving 9 bases between the germline ends. The CDR3 totals 12 residues. In the original analysis: Reference gene primer amplification gave nucleated cell count estimates. Sequencing used immunoSEQ multiplex PCR; TCRdb keeps in-frame clones, though not all of them. V and J calls and clone size are those listed in that table; D and trimming were worked out from the DNA. Here the sample spans fewer than 250,000 clones, roughly 85% being singletons.

The origin of this receptor is a man aged 35 to 55 with acute or convalescent COVID-19. Input material: peripheral blood. This chain links TRBV6-6 with TRBJ2-3; D may be TRBD1 (6 bases). The CDR3 bases are TGTGCCAGCAGGGGGGCGGGAGATACGCAGTATTTT. Amino acids: CASRGAGDTQYF.